These 9 T cell receptor beta chains originate from one sample sequenced in a study of T cell changes during pregnancy in multiple sclerosis. Some clones are missing from TCRdb's copy, which holds only in-frame ones; the method was immunoSEQ multiplex PCR. The data show 55,000 to 75,000 clones, approximately 93% seen once. Specimen: CD8+ T cells from peripheral blood mononuclear cells, collected in the second trimester of pregnancy. The receptors derive from a female donor with multiple sclerosis, enrolled in a pregnancy study.

The J gene is TRBJ2-7, the V gene TRBV5-8, with 11 bases that match TRBD1. V trimming: 3 bases; J trimming: 4 bases; junction bases outside the gene matches: 3. Germline-derived CDR1 and CDR2 are SGHTS and YDEGEE. The CDR3 length is 14 residues. CDR3 bases: TGTGCCAGCAGCTGGGGACAGGGGGTATACGAGCAGTACTTC. Translated: CASSWGQGVYEQYF.

This clone was seen only once. The V call is TRBV14, the J call TRBJ2-7; 7 bases line up with TRBD1. The germline V gene has CDR1 SGHDN and CDR2 FVKESK. J gave up 3 bases and V 3 bases, and 2 bases lay outside the gene matches. This CDR3 is 13 amino acids long. CDR3 region: CASSQWTGYEQYF. The CDR3 DNA follows: TGTGCCAGCAGCCAGTGGACAGGCTACGAGCAGTACTTC.

The V and J genes are TRBV5-6 and TRBJ1-1; D remains unclear. V was pared by 2 bases and J by 2 bases, with 10 bases between. Germline V gene sequence: CDR1 SGHDT, CDR2 YYEEEE. The CDR3 loop spans 14 amino acids. As DNA, the CDR3 is TGTGCCAGCAGCTTCAGAGGGCATAACACTGAAGCTTTCTTT. This codes for CASSFRGHNTEAFF.

The V call is TRBV5-5, the J call TRBJ2-7, with D unclear. The V gene lost 0 bases and the J gene lost 4 bases, with 5 bases spanning the gap. The CDR3 runs 12 residues. The germline V gene has CDR1 SGHKS and CDR2 YYEKEE (reference sequence). The CDR3 sequence is CASSLELYEQYF. Here the CDR3 DNA reads TGTGCCAGCAGCTTGGAGCTGTACGAGCAGTACTTC.

This clone showed up just a few times. The CDR3 DNA sequence: TGTGCCAGCAGCGTCACAGGGAGTTCTGAAGCTTTCTTT. Residues: CASSVTGSSEAFF. The rearrangement joins TRBV9 to TRBJ1-1, with D possibly being TRBD1 (6 bases). The V gene lost 2 bases and the J gene lost 6 bases, with 11 bases spanning the gap. The CDR3 length is 13 residues. Germline V gene lookup returns CDR1 SGDLS and CDR2 YYNGEE.

DNA for the CDR3: TGCGCCAGCAGCCAAGATCAGGGGACAGATACGCAGTATTTT. This gives the protein CASSQDQGTDTQYF. V gene TRBV4-3 combines with J gene TRBJ2-3, with a tentative D call TRBD1 (6 bases). The CDR3 has 14 amino acids. V lost 0 bases and J lost 3, with 7 bases in between. Germline values: CDR1 LGHNA, CDR2 YSLEER.

The chain has TRBV11-2 and TRBJ1-4; 8 bases line up with TRBD1. This CDR3 is built from 16 residues. In germline, CDR1 is SGHAT, CDR2 FQNNGV. V shed 6 bases and J 4 bases; nucleotides not matched to a gene: 10. This CDR3 reads CASSTQGGDLNEKLFF. In DNA, the CDR3 is TGTGCCAGCAGTACACAGGGGGGCGACCTTAATGAAAAACTGTTTTTT.

J is TRBJ2-7 and V is TRBV19, with D unresolved. This CDR3 has 13 residues. Trimming left V 3 bases short and J 3 bases short, with 9 bases between. The germline V gene has CDR1 LNHDA and CDR2 SQIVND (reference sequence). CDR3 residues: CASSISGSYEQYF. In DNA, the CDR3 is TGTGCCAGTAGTATCTCTGGCAGCTACGAGCAGTACTTC. The full variable domain, with the rest looked up from reference TRBV19 and TRBJ2-7, is DGGITQSPKYLFRKEGQNVTLSCEQNLNHDAMYWYRQDPGQGLRLIYYSQIVNDFQKGDIAEGYSVSREKKESFPLTVTSAQKNPTAFYLCASSISGSYEQYFGPGTRLTVT.

This clone was seen a single time. This sequence joins TRBV27 and TRBJ2-7; 10 bases fit TRBD1. This CDR3 region has 13 residues. Germline V gives CDR1 MNHEY, CDR2 SMNVEV (reference sequence). The V segment lost 5 bases and the J segment 6 bases; nucleotides outside the gene matches: 4. The chain's CDR3 is CASSPRTGGEQYF. CDR3 nucleotides: TGTGCCAGCAGTCCCCGGACAGGGGGCGAGCAGTACTTC.